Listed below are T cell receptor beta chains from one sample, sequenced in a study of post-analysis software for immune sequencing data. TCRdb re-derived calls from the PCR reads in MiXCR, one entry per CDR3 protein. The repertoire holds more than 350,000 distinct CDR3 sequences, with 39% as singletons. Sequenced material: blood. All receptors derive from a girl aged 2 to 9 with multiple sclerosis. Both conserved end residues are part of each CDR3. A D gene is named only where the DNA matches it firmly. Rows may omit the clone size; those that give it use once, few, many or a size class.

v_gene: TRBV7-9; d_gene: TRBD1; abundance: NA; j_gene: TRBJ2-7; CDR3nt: TGTGCCAGCAGCTTAGCCTCGACAGGGGCTGCCTACGAGCAGTACTTC; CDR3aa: CASSLASTGAAYEQYF
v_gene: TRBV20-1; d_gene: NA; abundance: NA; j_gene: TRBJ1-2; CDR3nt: TGCAGTGCTAGAGCTACCCCACCCTATGGCTACACCTTC; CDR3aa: CSARATPPYGYTF
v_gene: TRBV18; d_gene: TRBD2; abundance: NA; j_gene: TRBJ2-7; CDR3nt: TGTGCCAGCTCACCAGCTCTAGCGGGACCTGGCGGGCAGTACTTC; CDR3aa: CASSPALAGPGGQYF
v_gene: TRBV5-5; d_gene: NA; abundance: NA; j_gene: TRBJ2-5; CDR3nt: TGTGCCAGCAGCTTGGTGGACGCTCGCTTAGGGGAGACCCAGTACTTC; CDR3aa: CASSLVDARLGETQYF
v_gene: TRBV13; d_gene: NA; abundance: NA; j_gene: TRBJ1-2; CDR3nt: TGTGCCAGCAGCTTCGGGGTTACGGGGAGGAGGTATGGCTACACCTTC; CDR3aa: CASSFGVTGRRYGYTF
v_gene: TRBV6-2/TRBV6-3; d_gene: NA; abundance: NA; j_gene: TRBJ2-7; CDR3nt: TGTGCCAGCAGTTACTCGAGAATAGGGACAAGGAGCTCCTACGAGCAGTACTTC; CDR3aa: CASSYSRIGTRSSYEQYF
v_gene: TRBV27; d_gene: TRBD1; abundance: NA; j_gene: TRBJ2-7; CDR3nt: TGTGCCAGCAGTTCCATCAGGGGGCGAAACATCTACGAGCAGTACTTC; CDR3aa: CASSSIRGRNIYEQYF
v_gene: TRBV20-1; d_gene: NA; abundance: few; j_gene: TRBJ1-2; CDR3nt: TGCAGTGCTAGGGAACAGCAGTATGGCTACACCTTC; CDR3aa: CSAREQQYGYTF
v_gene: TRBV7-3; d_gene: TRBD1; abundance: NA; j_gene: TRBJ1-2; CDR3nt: TGTGCCAGCAGCTTACGGGGCGGGACAGGTTATGGCTACACCTTC; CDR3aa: CASSLRGGTGYGYTF
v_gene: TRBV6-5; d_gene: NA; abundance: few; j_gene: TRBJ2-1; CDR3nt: TGTGCCAGCAGTCCAAACTGGGGGGAAGAGCAGTTCTTC; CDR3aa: CASSPNWGEEQFF
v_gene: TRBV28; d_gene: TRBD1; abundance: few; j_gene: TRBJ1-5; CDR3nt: TGTGCCAGCAGTCCACAGGGGTTTGGCAATCAGCCCCAGCATTTT; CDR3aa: CASSPQGFGNQPQHF
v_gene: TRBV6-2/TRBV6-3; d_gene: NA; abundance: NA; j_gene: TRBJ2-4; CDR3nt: TGTGCCAGCAGTTACTTTCTAGTGAAAGGGAAGTCCAAAAACATTCAGTACTTC; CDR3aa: CASSYFLVKGKSKNIQYF
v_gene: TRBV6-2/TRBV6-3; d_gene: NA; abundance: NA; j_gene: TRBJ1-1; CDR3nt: TGTGCCAGCAGTTACCTTGGGCGGGACACTGAAGCTTTCTTT; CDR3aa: CASSYLGRDTEAFF
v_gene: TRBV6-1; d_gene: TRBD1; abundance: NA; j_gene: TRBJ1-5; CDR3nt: TGTGCCAGCAGTGGACTACAGGGGAATCAGCCCCAGCATTTT; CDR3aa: CASSGLQGNQPQHF
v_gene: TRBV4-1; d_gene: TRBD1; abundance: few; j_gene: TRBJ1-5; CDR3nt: TGCGCCAGCAGCCAAGATTCGACAGGGGGCTCAATTAATCAGCCCCAGCATTTT; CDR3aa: CASSQDSTGGSINQPQHF
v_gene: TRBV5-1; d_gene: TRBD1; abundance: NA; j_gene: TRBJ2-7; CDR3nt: TGCGCCAGCAGCTTGGCCCTCCTGGACAGGGACGAGCAGTACTTC; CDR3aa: CASSLALLDRDEQYF
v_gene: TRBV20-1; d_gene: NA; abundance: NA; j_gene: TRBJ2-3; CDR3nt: TGCAGTGCTAGTCTGGCGGGGAAGAACACAGATACGCAGTATTTT; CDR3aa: CSASLAGKNTDTQYF
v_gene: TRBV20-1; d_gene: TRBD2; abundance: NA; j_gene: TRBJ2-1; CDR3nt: TGCAGTGCCAGGACTAGCGGGAGTGGTGAGCAGTTCTTC; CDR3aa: CSARTSGSGEQFF
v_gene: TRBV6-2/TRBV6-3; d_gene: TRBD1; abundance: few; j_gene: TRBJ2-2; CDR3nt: TGTGCCAGCACCTCCCACCCGGGACAGGGAGACACCGGGGAGCTGTTTTTT; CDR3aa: CASTSHPGQGDTGELFF
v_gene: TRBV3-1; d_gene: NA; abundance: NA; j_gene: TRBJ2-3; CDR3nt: TGTGCCAGCAGCCAACCGGGAAGAAAGGCAGATACGCAGTATTTT; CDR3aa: CASSQPGRKADTQYF
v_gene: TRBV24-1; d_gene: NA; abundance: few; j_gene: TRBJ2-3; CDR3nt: TGTGCCACCAGTGATTCGACCAGGGTTCCGGGCACAGATACGCAGTATTTT; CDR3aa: CATSDSTRVPGTDTQYF
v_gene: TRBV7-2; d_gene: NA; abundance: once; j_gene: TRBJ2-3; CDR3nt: TGTGCCAGCAAGGGAGGCCCGCTAACAGATACGCAGTATTTT; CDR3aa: CASKGGPLTDTQYF
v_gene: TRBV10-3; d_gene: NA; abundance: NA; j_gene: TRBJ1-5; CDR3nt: TGTGCCATCAATGAGGAGGTCAATCAGCCCCAGCATTTT; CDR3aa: CAINEEVNQPQHF
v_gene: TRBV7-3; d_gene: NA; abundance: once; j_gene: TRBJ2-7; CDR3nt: TGTGCCAGCAGCCGCGGTGGGGGGAGCGAGCAGTACTTC; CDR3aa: CASSRGGGSEQYF
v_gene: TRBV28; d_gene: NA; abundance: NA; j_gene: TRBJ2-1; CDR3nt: TGTGCCAGCAGTTCGGGTGTCGGTCGGAGCATCGACAATGAGCAGTTCTTC; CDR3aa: CASSSGVGRSIDNEQFF
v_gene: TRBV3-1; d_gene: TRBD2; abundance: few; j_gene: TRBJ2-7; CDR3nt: TGTGCCAGCAGCCAAGATCTTCCGGGAGGGCCGGACGAGCAGTACTTC; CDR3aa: CASSQDLPGGPDEQYF
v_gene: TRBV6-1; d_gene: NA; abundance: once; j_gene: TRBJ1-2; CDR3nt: TGTGCCAGCAGTGAAGCGCCAGGGGTTCCCTATGGCTACACCTTC; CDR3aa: CASSEAPGVPYGYTF
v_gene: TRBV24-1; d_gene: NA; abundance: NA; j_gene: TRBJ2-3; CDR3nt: TGTGCCACCAGTGATAGGAGGACCATGCCGGATACGCAGTATTTT; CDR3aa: CATSDRRTMPDTQYF
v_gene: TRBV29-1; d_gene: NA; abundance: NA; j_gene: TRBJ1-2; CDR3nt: TGCAGCGTTGGCAGAAACTATGGCTACACCTTC; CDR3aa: CSVGRNYGYTF
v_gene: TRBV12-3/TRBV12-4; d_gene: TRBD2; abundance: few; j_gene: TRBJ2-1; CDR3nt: TGTGCCAGCAGTATTCCGGGGGGGCCCCATGAGCAGTTCTTC; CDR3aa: CASSIPGGPHEQFF
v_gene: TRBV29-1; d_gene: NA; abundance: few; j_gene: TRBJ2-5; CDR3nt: TGCAGCGTTGCGGGGCAGAGAGAGACCCAGTACTTC; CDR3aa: CSVAGQRETQYF
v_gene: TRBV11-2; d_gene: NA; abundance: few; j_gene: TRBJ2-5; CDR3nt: TGTGCCAGCAGCTTAGGTGGTTTTAAGACCCAGTACTTC; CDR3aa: CASSLGGFKTQYF
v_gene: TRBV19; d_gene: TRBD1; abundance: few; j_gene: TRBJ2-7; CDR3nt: TGTGCCAGTAGTATTTCTCTGACAGGGGGCCTTTCCTACGAGCAGTACTTC; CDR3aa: CASSISLTGGLSYEQYF
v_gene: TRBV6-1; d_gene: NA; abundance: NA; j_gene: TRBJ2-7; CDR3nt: TGTGCCAGCAGTGAGCTCGGCTACGAGCAGTACTTC; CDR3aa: CASSELGYEQYF
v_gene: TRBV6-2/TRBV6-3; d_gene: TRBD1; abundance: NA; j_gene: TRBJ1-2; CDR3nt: TGTGCCAGCACCGTTAAGGGGACAGCTAACTATGGCTACACCTTC; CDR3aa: CASTVKGTANYGYTF
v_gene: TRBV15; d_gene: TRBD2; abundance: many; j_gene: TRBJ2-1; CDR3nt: TGTGCCACCAGCAGAGATCTCTGGACTAGCGGGGGCTCCTCGGATGAGCAGTTCTTC; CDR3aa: CATSRDLWTSGGSSDEQFF
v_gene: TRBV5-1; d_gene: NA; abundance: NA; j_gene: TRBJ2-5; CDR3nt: TGCGCCAGCAGCAGTCAACCGGCCGGTACAGAAGAGACCCAGTACTTC; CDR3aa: CASSSQPAGTEETQYF
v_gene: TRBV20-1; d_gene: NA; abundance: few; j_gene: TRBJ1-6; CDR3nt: TGCAGTGCTAGAGATCCGGGGGACCCCTGGACCTCCCTCCACTTT; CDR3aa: CSARDPGDPWTSLHF
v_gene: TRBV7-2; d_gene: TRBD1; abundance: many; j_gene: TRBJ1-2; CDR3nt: TGTGCCAGCAGCCGGGACAGGGGGCGTGGTGGCTACACCTTC; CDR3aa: CASSRDRGRGGYTF
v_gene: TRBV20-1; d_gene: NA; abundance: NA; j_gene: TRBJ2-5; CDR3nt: TGCAGTGCTAGACGGGTAGCCTCCGGGACCCAGTACTTC; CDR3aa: CSARRVASGTQYF
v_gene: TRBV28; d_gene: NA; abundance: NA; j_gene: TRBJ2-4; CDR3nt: TGTGCCACCTACTTCGGACAGAAAAACATTCAGTACTTC; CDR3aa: CATYFGQKNIQYF
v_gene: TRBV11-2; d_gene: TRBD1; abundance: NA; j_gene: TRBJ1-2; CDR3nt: TGTGCCAGCAGCTTAGATCCCCGGACAGGGGGCCATGGCTACACCTTC; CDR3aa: CASSLDPRTGGHGYTF
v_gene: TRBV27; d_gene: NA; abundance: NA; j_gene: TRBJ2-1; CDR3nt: TGTGCCAGCAGTTTATTAGGCCAGGGCGAGCAGTTCTTC; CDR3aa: CASSLLGQGEQFF
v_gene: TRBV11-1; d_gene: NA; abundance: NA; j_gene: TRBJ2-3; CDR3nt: TGTGCCAGCAGCTTAGGAGACAGTCTCACAGATACGCAGTATTTT; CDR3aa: CASSLGDSLTDTQYF
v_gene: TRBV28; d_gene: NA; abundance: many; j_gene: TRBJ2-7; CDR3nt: TGTGCCAGCAGTTTGCAGTCCTACGAGCAGTACTTC; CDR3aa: CASSLQSYEQYF